This T cell receptor beta chain was profiled in a study of tumor-infiltrating lymphocytes in oesophageal squamous cell carcinoma. The CDR3 loop spans 15 amino acids. Germline-derived CDR1 and CDR2 are SGHDT and YYEEEE. Trimming shortened V by 4 bases and J by 0 bases, and 12 bases separated the two germline ends. TCRdb independently ran MiXCR on the PCR reads; one entry per CDR3 protein. Among roughly 17,000 distinct CDR3 sequences, 45% to 50% were seen once, and the ten largest hold about a quarter. At least ten counts were recorded for this clonotype. Input material: esophageal tumor tissue. The V and J genes are TRBV5-6 and TRBJ2-3; D is unresolved. The TCR was taken from a male donor with esophageal squamous cell carcinoma. DNA for the CDR3: TGTGCCAGCAGCCCAGCCGGTGCTAGCACAGATACGCAGTATTTT. Translation gives CASSPAGASTDTQYF.